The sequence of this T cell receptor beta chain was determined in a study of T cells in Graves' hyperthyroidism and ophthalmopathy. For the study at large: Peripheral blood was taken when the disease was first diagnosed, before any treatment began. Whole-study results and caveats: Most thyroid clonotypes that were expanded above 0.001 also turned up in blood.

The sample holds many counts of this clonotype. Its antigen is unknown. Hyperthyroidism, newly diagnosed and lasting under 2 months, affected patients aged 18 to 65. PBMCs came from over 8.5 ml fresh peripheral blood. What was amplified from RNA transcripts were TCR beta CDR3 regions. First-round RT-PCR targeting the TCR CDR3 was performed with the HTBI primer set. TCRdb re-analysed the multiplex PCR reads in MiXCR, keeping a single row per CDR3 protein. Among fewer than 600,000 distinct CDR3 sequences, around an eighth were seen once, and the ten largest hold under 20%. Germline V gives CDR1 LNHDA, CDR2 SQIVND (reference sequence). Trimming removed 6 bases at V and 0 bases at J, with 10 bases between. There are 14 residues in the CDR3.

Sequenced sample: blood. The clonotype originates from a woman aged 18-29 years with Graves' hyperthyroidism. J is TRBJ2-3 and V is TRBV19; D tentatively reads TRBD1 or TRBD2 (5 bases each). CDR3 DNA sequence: TGTGCCAGTAGAGCCCGGGACAGCACAGATACGCAGTATTTT. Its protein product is CASRARDSTDTQYF.